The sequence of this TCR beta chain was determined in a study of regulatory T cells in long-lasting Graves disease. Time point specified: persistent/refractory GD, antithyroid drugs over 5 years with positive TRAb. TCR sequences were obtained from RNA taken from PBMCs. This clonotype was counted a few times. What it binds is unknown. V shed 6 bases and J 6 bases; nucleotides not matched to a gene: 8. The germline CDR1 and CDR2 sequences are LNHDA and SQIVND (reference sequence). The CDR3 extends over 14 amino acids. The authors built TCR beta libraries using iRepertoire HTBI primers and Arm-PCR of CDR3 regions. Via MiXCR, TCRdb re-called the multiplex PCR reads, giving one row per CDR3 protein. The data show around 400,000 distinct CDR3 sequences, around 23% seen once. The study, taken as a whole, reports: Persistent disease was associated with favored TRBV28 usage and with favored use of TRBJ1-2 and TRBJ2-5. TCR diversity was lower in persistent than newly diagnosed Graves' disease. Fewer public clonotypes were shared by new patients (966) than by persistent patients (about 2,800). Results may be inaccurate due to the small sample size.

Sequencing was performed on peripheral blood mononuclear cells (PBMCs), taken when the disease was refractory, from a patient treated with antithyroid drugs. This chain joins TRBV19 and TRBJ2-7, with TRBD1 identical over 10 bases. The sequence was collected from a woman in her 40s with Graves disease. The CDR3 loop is CASSGSGTGVEQYF. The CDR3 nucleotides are TGTGCCAGTAGCGGCTCCGGGACAGGGGTCGAGCAGTACTTC.